The 30 T cell receptor beta chains given below trace back to one sample, sequenced in a study of cytotoxic CD8 clonotypes in ibrutinib-treated CLL. Only in-frame clones appear in the TCRdb table, and some are missing; sequencing was by immunoSEQ multiplex PCR. The table has roughly 150,000 clones, about 84% seen once. Sequencing was performed on PBMCs, taken after 24 months of ibrutinib treatment. These TCRs come from a human donor with chronic lymphocytic leukemia.

The chain links TRBV29-1 to TRBJ1-1; a possible D gene is TRBD1 (5 bases). CDR3 length: 13 amino acids. V gave up 7 bases and J gave up 1 base, with 13 bases separating them. Germline CDR1 reads SQVTM; CDR2 reads ANQGSEA. The CDR3 sequence: CSGGKGENTEAFF. The DNA of the CDR3 is TGCAGCGGGGGGAAAGGAGAGAACACTGAAGCTTTCTTT. The variable domain in full, with the rest retrieved from reference TRBV29-1 and TRBJ1-1, is SAVISQKPSRDICQRGTSLTIQCQVDSQVTMMFWYRQQPGQSLTLIATANQGSEATYESGFVIDKFPISRPNLTFSTLTVSNMSPEDSSIYLCSGGKGENTEAFFGQGTRLTVV.

V gene TRBV4-1 combines with J gene TRBJ2-2; D gene ambiguous. The CDR3 length is 14 residues. Deletions cut 3 bases from V and 4 bases from J, with 9 bases between. The germline gives CDR1 MGHRA, CDR2 YSYEKL. The CDR3 region is CASSQSQFTGELFF. The CDR3 region has the DNA TGCGCCAGCAGCCAGAGCCAGTTCACCGGGGAGCTGTTTTTT.

The rearrangement joins TRBV16 to TRBJ2-7; D not resolved. The CDR3 is 15 amino acids. Trimming took 1 base from V and 3 from J, leaving 13 bases between them. Germline V gives CDR1 KGHSY, CDR2 FQNENV. The CDR3 nucleotides are TGTGCCAGCAGCCAATTACCCCTTAAGGGCTACGAGCAGTACTTC. Encoded protein: CASSQLPLKGYEQYF.

The genes are TRBV19 and TRBJ1-6; D is possibly TRBD1 (5 bases). The CDR3 is made up of 16 amino acids. V shed 6 bases and J shed 6 bases, with 18 bases lying between them. Germline loops: CDR1 LNHDA, CDR2 SQIVND (reference sequence). The CDR3 nucleotides read TGTGCCAGTAGCCCGCCGCCCGGGACCCTTAATTCACCCCTCCACTTT. This encodes CASSPPPGTLNSPLHF.

This chain uses TRBV9 with TRBJ1-3; TRBD1 might be the D (6 bases). The CDR3 covers 16 residues. V was pared by 3 bases and J by 0 bases, with 13 bases between. Germline CDR1 is SGDLS and CDR2 is YYNGEE. The CDR3 DNA is TGTGCCAGCAGCGAGGGGGAAAGGATCTCTGGAAACACCATATATTTT. This sequence encodes CASSEGERISGNTIYF.

V is TRBV7-3 and J is TRBJ1-2, with 7 bases matching TRBD1. This CDR3 is built from 15 residues. Per germline, CDR1 SGHTA and CDR2 FQGTGA. The V segment lost 2 bases and the J segment 5 bases; nucleotides outside the gene matches: 8. In nucleotides, the CDR3 is TGTGCCAGCAGCTTATCCGGGACAGCAGATTATGGCTACACCTTC. Its protein product is CASSLSGTADYGYTF.

The chain uses TRBV29-1 and TRBJ1-3; D might be TRBD1 (6 bases). Deletions cut 5 bases from V and 7 bases from J, with 12 bases between. Germline V gene data show CDR1 as SQVTM and CDR2 as ANQGSEA. The CDR3 loop spans 12 amino acids. In DNA form, the CDR3 reads TGCAGCGTTCTTGGACAGACGAACACCATATATTTT. Translating it yields CSVLGQTNTIYF.

This clone was counted a single time. The same CDR3 arises from other DNA sequences in this sample as well. The CDR3 DNA reads as TGTGCCTGGAGTGGACTTGGTACCTACGAGCAGTACTTC. Translating it yields CAWSGLGTYEQYF. The chain couples TRBV30 to TRBJ2-7; D is unclear. V was trimmed by 1 base and J by 2 bases, leaving 9 bases between them. The CDR3 runs to 13 residues. In germline, CDR1 is GTSNPN, CDR2 SVGIG (reference sequence).

J is TRBJ1-2 and V is TRBV5-6; D might be TRBD1 (6 bases). CDR1 is SGHDT, CDR2 YYEEEE, per germline. The CDR3 length is 13 residues. The V end was cut by 1 base, the J end by 7 bases, with 11 bases between. CDR3: CASSLQGYGGYTF. CDR3 nucleotide sequence: TGTGCCAGCAGCTTGCAGGGGTATGGTGGCTACACCTTC.

V usage is TRBV25-1 and J usage is TRBJ1-2, with unresolved D. CDR3 length: 14 amino acids. Per germline, CDR1 MGHDK and CDR2 SYGVNS. Trimming shortened V by 0 bases and J by 2 bases, and 7 bases separated the two germline ends. CDR3 in DNA: TGTGCCAGCAGTGAATATCCGGGGAACTATGGCTACACCTTC. Its protein product is CASSEYPGNYGYTF.

The chain joins TRBV28 to TRBJ1-1; D gene unclear. With 5 bases removed from V and 6 bases from J, the gap between germline ends came to 10 bases. CDR1 is MDHEN, CDR2 SYDVKM, per germline. CDR3 length: 12 amino acids. The CDR3, as DNA: TGTGCCAGCAGTCCCCGACCACCTGAAGCTTTCTTT. Its protein product is CASSPRPPEAFF.

The chain joins TRBV5-7 to TRBJ1-6, with 7 nucleotides matching TRBD1. TRBV5-7 is recorded as an ORF, its role being uncertain. The CDR3 contains 17 residues. J lost 0 bases, V lost 5 bases, and 8 bases had no gene match. The CDR3 DNA follows: TGTGCCAGCAGAACTCAGGGGGTTAACTCCTATAATTCACCCCTCCACTTT. Protein sequence: CASRTQGVNSYNSPLHF.

The chain links TRBV5-1 to TRBJ2-2, with a possible D match to TRBD1 (5 bases). From germline, CDR1 is SGHRS and CDR2 YFSETQ. V shed 0 bases and J shed 6 bases, with 9 bases lying between them. The CDR3 has 14 amino acids. In DNA form, the CDR3 reads TGCGCCAGCAGCTTGGGGGGCAACGCCGGGGAGCTGTTTTTT. Translating it yields CASSLGGNAGELFF.

The chain is built from TRBV9 and TRBJ2-1, with 8 bases identical to TRBD2. CDR3 length: 14 residues. Trimming at V came to 0 bases and at J to 10 bases, leaving 6 bases not matched to a gene. CDR1 and CDR2 (germline): SGDLS, YYNGEE. Written as DNA, the CDR3 is TGTGCCAGCAGCGTAGACGGGAGGGGCCCCGAGCAGTTCTTC. It translates to CASSVDGRGPEQFF.

The V gene is TRBV5-1, the J gene TRBJ2-1; D is possibly TRBD1 (6 bases). CDR1 is SGHRS and CDR2 is YFSETQ in the germline V gene. The germline V and J ends were trimmed by 0 bases and 6 bases, with 13 bases remaining between them. CDR3 size: 15 residues. The CDR3, as DNA: TGCGCCAGCAGCTTGGGGCAGGGGAAAGGCAATGAGCAGTTCTTC. Residues: CASSLGQGKGNEQFF.

The chain employs TRBV5-4 and TRBJ1-1; D uncertain. Looked up from germline, CDR1 is SGHNT and CDR2 is YYREEE (reference sequence). The CDR3 runs to 13 residues. V lost 2 bases and J 9 bases, leaving 14 bases between the germline ends. The CDR3 spells CASSFTDGRKAFF. CDR3 DNA: TGTGCCAGCAGCTTTACGGACGGAAGAAAAGCTTTCTTT.

This clone was found a few times. The rearrangement links TRBV18 to TRBJ1-4, with a weak D call TRBD1 (5 bases). Germline CDR1 and CDR2: KGHSH and LQKENI. V was clipped by 6 bases and J by 4 bases, with 12 bases between them. The CDR3 has 14 residues. The CDR3 nucleotides are TGTGCCAGCTCGCCAGAGGGGTTTAATGAAAAACTGTTTTTT. Translating gives CASSPEGFNEKLFF.

This clone was observed once. The rearrangement uses TRBV4-2 and TRBJ2-5; possible D gene TRBD2, 8 bases. V lost 0 bases to trimming and J lost 3 bases, with 14 bases between them. CDR3 length: 16 residues. The germline CDR1 and CDR2 sequences are LGHNA and YNFKEQ. The CDR3 DNA sequence: TGTGCCAGCAGCCAAGAAGGGGGCGGGGGGAAAGAGACCCAGTACTTC. Translation: CASSQEGGGGKETQYF.

The DNA of the CDR3 is TGTGCCAGCAGCTTGAATGGCCAGGCGGCTGGAAACACCATATATTTT. This sequence encodes CASSLNGQAAGNTIYF. This rearrangement joins TRBV5-6 to TRBJ1-3; D remains unclear. Per germline, CDR1 SGHDT and CDR2 YYEEEE. V was clipped by 1 base and J by 2 bases, with 13 bases between them. The CDR3 consists of 16 residues.

The J gene is TRBJ2-7, the V gene TRBV2, with 8 bases aligning to TRBD1. There are 13 residues in the CDR3. With 5 bases clipped from V and 6 bases from J, the junction kept 6 bases outside the gene matches. Germline V CDR1 and CDR2: SNHLY, FYNNEI. CDR3 DNA sequence: TGTGCCAGCAGTATCCGGACAGGGCGCGAGCAGTACTTC. It codes for CASSIRTGREQYF. Combining the CDR3 with reference TRBV2 and TRBJ2-7 gives the whole variable domain EPEVTQTPSHQVTQMGQEVILRCVPISNHLYFYWYRQILGQKVEFLVSFYNNEISEKSEIFDDQFSVERPDGSNFTLKIRSTKLEDSAMYFCASSIRTGREQYFGPGTRLTVT.

This sequence joins TRBV5-1 and TRBJ1-2; no clear D. Trimming pared 0 bases from V and 8 bases from J, leaving 11 bases between. In germline, CDR1 is SGHRS, CDR2 YFSETQ. The CDR3 has 13 residues. The CDR3 nucleotides are TGCGCCAGCAGCTTGGTTGAGGACCAGGGCTACACCTTC. Protein sequence: CASSLVEDQGYTF.

The chain carries TRBV18 and TRBJ2-7; D is uncertain. Germline assignment: CDR1 KGHSH and CDR2 LQKENI. V lost 0 bases, J lost 2 bases, and 8 bases lay in between. The length of the CDR3 is 14 residues. The CDR3 region is CASSPPNKPYEQYF. Written as DNA, the CDR3 is TGTGCCAGCTCACCACCCAACAAACCCTACGAGCAGTACTTC. Looking up the rest from reference TRBV18 and TRBJ2-7 gives the full variable domain: NAGVMQNPRHLVRRRGQEARLRCSPMKGHSHVYWYRQLPEEGLKFMVYLQKENIIDESGMPKERFSAEFPKEGPSILRIQQVVRGDSAAYFCASSPPNKPYEQYFGPGTRLTVT.

The gene calls are TRBV6-6 and TRBJ1-1; D is uncertain. Germline CDR1 reads MNHNY; CDR2 reads SVGAGI (reference sequence). This CDR3 has 13 amino acids. V lost 6 bases, J lost 3 bases, and 11 bases lay in between. CDR3 coding DNA: TGTGCCAGCAGATACGGGGTGGACACTGAAGCTTTCTTT. Amino acids: CASRYGVDTEAFF.

V gene TRBV4-3 combines with J gene TRBJ2-6, with a possible D match to TRBD1 (6 bases). This CDR3 is 15 amino acids long. Germline assignment: CDR1 LGHNA and CDR2 YSLEER. V lost 6 bases and J 2 bases, leaving 11 bases between the germline ends. CDR3 region: CASRANRAGANVLTF. DNA for the CDR3: TGCGCCAGCAGGGCGAACAGGGCTGGGGCCAACGTCCTGACTTTC.

This clone was observed a handful of times. The chain carries TRBV7-2 and TRBJ2-2, with TRBD1 identical over 7 bases. Germline trimming cut 6 bases from V and 6 bases from J; bases unmatched to any gene: 13. This CDR3 is built from 16 residues. The germline V gene encodes CDR1 SGHTA and CDR2 FQGNSA. The CDR3 loop is CASRRQDRAIAGELFF. CDR3 DNA: TGTGCCAGCAGACGACAAGACAGGGCGATCGCCGGGGAGCTGTTTTTT. The entire variable domain, with the rest obtained from reference TRBV7-2 and TRBJ2-2, is as follows: GAGVSQSPSNKVTEKGKDVELRCDPISGHTALYWYRQSLGQGLEFLIYFQGNSAPDKSGLPSDRFSAERTGGSVSTLTIQRTQQEDSAVYLCASRRQDRAIAGELFFGEGSRLTVL.

This rearrangement joins TRBV27 to TRBJ2-3; 8 bases align to TRBD2. Germline values: CDR1 MNHEY, CDR2 SMNVEV (reference sequence). There are 15 residues in the CDR3. V shed 0 bases, J shed 6 bases, and the junction held 5 bases outside the gene matches. Here the CDR3 DNA reads TGTGCCAGCAGTTTATCCCCGGGAGGGCCGGATACGCAGTATTTT. Its translation is CASSLSPGGPDTQYF.

This clone was picked up many times. This sequence joins TRBV5-4 and TRBJ1-1; 8 bases are a match to TRBD1. V gave up 1 base and J gave up 1 base; unmatched junction bases: 0. The CDR3 has 14 amino acids. Per germline, CDR1 SGHNT and CDR2 YYREEE (reference sequence). CDR3 sequence reads: CASSLTGGNTEAFF. The CDR3 DNA reads as TGTGCCAGCAGCTTGACAGGGGGGAACACTGAAGCTTTCTTT. Complete variable domain (other parts from reference TRBV5-4 and TRBJ1-1): ETGVTQSPTHLIKTRGQQVTLRCSSQSGHNTVSWYQQALGQGPQFIFQYYREEENGRGNFPPRFSGLQFPNYSSELNVNALELDDSALYLCASSLTGGNTEAFFGQGTRLTVV.

The rearrangement links TRBV2 to TRBJ2-1, with a weak D call TRBD2 (5 bases). Per the germline V gene, CDR1 is SNHLY and CDR2 is FYNNEI. The V end was cut by 6 bases, the J end by 4 bases, with 16 bases between. The CDR3 contains 15 residues. Here the CDR3 reads CASSPLALPYNEQFF. As DNA, the CDR3 is TGTGCCAGCAGCCCGCTAGCCCTCCCTTACAATGAGCAGTTCTTC.

CDR3 sequence reads: CASSSRVLRDDSYGYTF. In DNA, the CDR3 is TGTGCCAGCAGCTCTAGGGTTTTACGGGACGATTCCTATGGCTACACCTTC. J is TRBJ1-2 and V is TRBV7-2; TRBD1 might be the D (5 bases). V gave up 4 bases and J gave up 4 bases, with 22 bases separating them. CDR1 and CDR2 from the germline V gene are SGHTA and FQGNSA. The CDR3 extends over 17 amino acids.

V is TRBV28 and J is TRBJ1-5, with D maybe TRBD1 (6 bases). Germline V CDR1 and CDR2: MDHEN, SYDVKM. This CDR3 is built from 15 residues. The V end was cut by 1 base, the J end by 7 bases, with 14 bases between. In nucleotides, the CDR3 is TGTGCCAGCAGTTTATTCCGGGGGGGCGGACAGCCCCAGCATTTT. Translated: CASSLFRGGGQPQHF.